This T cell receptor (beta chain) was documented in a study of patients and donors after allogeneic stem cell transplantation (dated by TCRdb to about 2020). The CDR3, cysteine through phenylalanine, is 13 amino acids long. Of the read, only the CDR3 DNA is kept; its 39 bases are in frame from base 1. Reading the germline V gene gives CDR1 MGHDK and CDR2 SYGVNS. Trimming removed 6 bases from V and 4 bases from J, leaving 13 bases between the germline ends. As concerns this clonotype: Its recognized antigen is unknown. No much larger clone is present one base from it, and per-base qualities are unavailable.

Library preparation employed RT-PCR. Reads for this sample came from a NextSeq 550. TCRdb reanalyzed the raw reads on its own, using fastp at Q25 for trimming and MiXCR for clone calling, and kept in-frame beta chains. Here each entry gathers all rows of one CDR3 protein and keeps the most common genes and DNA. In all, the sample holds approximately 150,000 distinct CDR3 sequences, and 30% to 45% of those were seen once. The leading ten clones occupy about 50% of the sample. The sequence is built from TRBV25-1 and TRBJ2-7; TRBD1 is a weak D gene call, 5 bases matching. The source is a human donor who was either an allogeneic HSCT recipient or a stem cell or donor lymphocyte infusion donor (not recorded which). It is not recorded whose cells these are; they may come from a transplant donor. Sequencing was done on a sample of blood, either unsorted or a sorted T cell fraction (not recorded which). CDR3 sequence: CASSDSDKYEQYF. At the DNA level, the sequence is TGTGCCAGCAGCGACTCGGACAAGTACGAGCAGTACTTC.